Below are 4 T cell receptor beta chains sequenced from a single sample in a study of T cell responses to AZD1222 COVID-19 vaccine. TCRdb's table, derived via immunoSEQ multiplex PCR, lists solely in-frame clones and lacks some. The sample lists 65,000 to 90,000 clones, 87% occurring once. This sample comprised peripheral blood, obtained 28 days after the second AZD1222 dose. These receptors were taken from an adult who received the AZD1222 COVID-19 vaccine.

The rearrangement uses TRBV6-2 or TRBV6-3 and TRBJ1-5, with 7 nucleotides matching TRBD1. This CDR3 spans 16 amino acids. V was pared by 5 bases and J by 0 bases, with 7 bases of the junction left unmatched. CDR1 is MNHEY and CDR2 is SVGEGT in the germline V gene. The CDR3 nucleotides read TGTGCCAGCAGTCTCCAGACAGGGTATAGCAATCAGCCCCAGCATTTT. It encodes CASSLQTGYSNQPQHF.

The genes are TRBV29-1 and TRBJ2-1; D call uncertain. The CDR3 consists of 14 residues. V was clipped by 4 bases and J by 3 bases, with 13 bases between them. Germline V gene sequence: CDR1 SQVTM, CDR2 ANQGSEA. The CDR3, as DNA: TGCAGCGTTGTCAGCCCAACCCTCTACAATGAGCAGTTCTTC. It codes for CSVVSPTLYNEQFF.

The rearrangement uses TRBV30 and TRBJ1-2, with D possibly being TRBD1 (6 bases). In germline, CDR1 is GTSNPN, CDR2 SVGIG (reference sequence). CDR3 length: 11 amino acids. V lost 8 bases to trimming and J lost 4 bases, with 11 bases between them. As DNA, the CDR3 is TGTGCCCAAACGGGGGCCTATGGCTACACCTTC. Its translation is CAQTGAYGYTF.

The chain recombines TRBV30 with TRBJ1-2; D may be TRBD1 (6 bases). V lost 1 base to trimming and J lost 5 bases, with 11 bases between them. Per germline, CDR1 GTSNPN and CDR2 SVGIG (reference sequence). The CDR3 has 13 residues. The CDR3 protein is CAWSAGTSYGYTF. The DNA of the CDR3 is TGTGCCTGGAGTGCCGGGACAAGTTATGGCTACACCTTC.